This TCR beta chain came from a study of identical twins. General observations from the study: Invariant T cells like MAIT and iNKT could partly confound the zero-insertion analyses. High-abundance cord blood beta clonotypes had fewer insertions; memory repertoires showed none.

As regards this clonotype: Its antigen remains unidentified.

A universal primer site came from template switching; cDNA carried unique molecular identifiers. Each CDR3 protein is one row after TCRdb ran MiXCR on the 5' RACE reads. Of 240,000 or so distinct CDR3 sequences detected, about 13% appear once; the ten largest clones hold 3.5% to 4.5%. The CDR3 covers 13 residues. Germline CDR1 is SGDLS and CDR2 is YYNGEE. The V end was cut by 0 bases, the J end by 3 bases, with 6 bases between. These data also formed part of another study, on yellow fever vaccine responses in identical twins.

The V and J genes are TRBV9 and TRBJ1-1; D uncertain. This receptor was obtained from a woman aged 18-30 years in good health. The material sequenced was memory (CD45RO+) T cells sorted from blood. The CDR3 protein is CASSVAVDTEAFF. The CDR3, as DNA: TGTGCCAGCAGCGTAGCTGTGGACACTGAAGCTTTCTTT.